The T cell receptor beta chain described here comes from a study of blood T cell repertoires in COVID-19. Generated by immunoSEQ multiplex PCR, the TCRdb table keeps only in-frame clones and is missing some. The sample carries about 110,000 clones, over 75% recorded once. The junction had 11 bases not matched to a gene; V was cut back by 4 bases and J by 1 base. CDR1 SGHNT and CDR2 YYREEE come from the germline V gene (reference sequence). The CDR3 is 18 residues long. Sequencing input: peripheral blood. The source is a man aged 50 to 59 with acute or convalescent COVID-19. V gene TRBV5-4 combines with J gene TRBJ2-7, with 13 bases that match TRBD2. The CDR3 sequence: CASSRRLAGGGSSYEQYF. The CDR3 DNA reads TGTGCCAGCAGCCGAAGACTAGCGGGAGGTGGTTCATCCTACGAGCAGTACTTC. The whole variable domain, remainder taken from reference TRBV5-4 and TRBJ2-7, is ETGVTQSPTHLIKTRGQQVTLRCSSQSGHNTVSWYQQALGQGPQFIFQYYREEENGRGNFPPRFSGLQFPNYSSELNVNALELDDSALYLCASSRRLAGGGSSYEQYFGPGTRLTVT.